A selection of T cell receptor beta chains follows, all from one sample in a study of early T cells in non-severe SARS-CoV-2 infection. TCRdb used MiXCR to reprocess the 5' RACE reads, holding one entry per CDR3 protein. The sample lists about 110,000 distinct CDR3 sequences; around 10% were seen once. The specimen was whole blood. The receptor source for this set is an adult who was a healthcare worker with PCR-confirmed SARS-CoV-2 infection or an uninfected control (not recorded which). Each CDR3 is given with its conserved first and last residue. The order of the fields is V gene, D gene, clone size, J gene, CDR3 protein, CDR3 DNA. D genes are given only for firm matches. Only some rows state a clone size, as once, few, many or a class for expanded clones.

TRBV2	TRBD1	few	TRBJ1-5	CASTNIQGNQPQHF	TGTGCCAGCACTAACATACAGGGGAATCAGCCCCAGCATTTT
TRBV7-2	.	.	TRBJ2-3	CASRRTRGRGTDTQYF	TGTGCCAGCCGTCGAACTAGGGGTCGTGGCACAGATACGCAGTATTTT
TRBV7-6	.	.	TRBJ2-3	CASSPSEGPAMDTQYF	TGTGCCAGCAGCCCCAGCGAGGGGCCAGCAATGGATACGCAGTATTTT
TRBV11-2	TRBD1	many	TRBJ2-5	CASSRTPQGVFETQYF	TGTGCCAGCAGCCGGACCCCGCAGGGGGTGTTTGAGACCCAGTACTTC
TRBV5-4	.	few	TRBJ2-5	CASSTLWGQETQYF	TGTGCCAGCAGCACCTTATGGGGGCAAGAGACCCAGTACTTC
TRBV14	.	many	TRBJ1-6	CASSQDIYQPDSPLHF	TGTGCCAGCAGCCAAGATATTTACCAGCCTGATTCACCCCTCCACTTT
TRBV11-1	TRBD1	many	TRBJ1-2	CASSRRDRPLYGYTF	TGTGCCAGCAGCCGCCGGGACAGACCCCTCTATGGCTACACCTTC
TRBV21-1	.	many	TRBJ1-2	CASSKGEAGYGYTF	TGTGCCAGCAGCAAAGGAGAAGCAGGCTATGGCTACACCTTC
TRBV29-1	TRBD1	few	TRBJ2-7	CSVIGDRGDYEQYF	TGCAGCGTGATTGGGGACAGGGGGGACTACGAGCAGTACTTC
TRBV19	.	.	TRBJ1-5	CASRDPTSATYSNQPQHF	TGTGCCAGTAGGGATCCAACCTCCGCTACTTATAGCAATCAGCCCCAGCATTTT
TRBV9	TRBD2	many	TRBJ2-2	CASSVGASGSQNTGELFF	TGTGCCAGCAGCGTAGGGGCTAGCGGGAGCCAGAACACCGGGGAGCTGTTTTTT
TRBV7-8	.	many	TRBJ2-5	CASSRLGEGETQYF	TGTGCCAGCAGCCGCCTGGGGGAAGGAGAGACCCAGTACTTC
TRBV9	.	.	TRBJ2-1	CASSVKGTPYNEQFF	TGTGCCAGCAGCGTAAAGGGGACCCCCTACAATGAGCAGTTCTTC
TRBV3-1	.	.	TRBJ2-7	CASSHLGGIEQYF	TGTGCCAGCAGCCATTTAGGGGGGATCGAGCAGTACTTC
TRBV5-1	.	.	TRBJ2-2	CASSSTGNTGELFF	TGCGCCAGCAGCTCGACAGGGAACACCGGGGAGCTGTTTTTT
TRBV5-1	TRBD1	many	TRBJ1-1	CASGQDGWTEAFF	TGCGCCAGTGGACAGGACGGTTGGACTGAAGCTTTCTTT
TRBV11-1	TRBD1	.	TRBJ2-7	CASSTTGGSSYEQYF	TGTGCCAGCAGCACGACAGGGGGGTCCTCCTACGAGCAGTACTTC
TRBV6-2/TRBV6-3	.	many	TRBJ2-7	CASSFPREQYF	TGTGCCAGCAGTTTCCCGCGGGAGCAGTACTTC
TRBV28	.	many	TRBJ1-1	CASSLLWQGGTEAFF	TGTGCCAGCAGTTTATTATGGCAGGGAGGGACTGAAGCTTTCTTT
TRBV10-3	.	many	TRBJ2-7	CAISDPTGSSGPVNEQYF	TGTGCCATCAGTGACCCGACAGGGTCTAGCGGACCGGTAAACGAGCAGTACTTC
TRBV11-2	.	many	TRBJ2-1	CASSTRTGTYNEQFF	TGTGCCAGCAGCACCCGGACCGGCACCTACAATGAGCAGTTCTTC
TRBV27	.	.	TRBJ2-1	CASSLRKGFPYNEQFF	TGTGCCAGCAGTTTACGGAAGGGGTTCCCTTACAATGAGCAGTTCTTC
TRBV3-1	.	few	TRBJ2-7	CASSQDGERLYEQYF	TGTGCCAGCAGCCAAGATGGGGAGCGCCTCTACGAGCAGTACTTC
TRBV6-4	TRBD1	many	TRBJ1-2	CASRRTGAGANYGYTF	TGTGCCAGCAGACGGACAGGGGCGGGAGCTAACTATGGCTACACCTTC
TRBV11-2	.	.	TRBJ2-1	CASSLPRSALEQFF	TGTGCCAGCAGCTTGCCTAGAAGCGCCCTAGAGCAGTTCTTC
TRBV18	TRBD1	.	TRBJ1-5	CASSPGQFNQPQHF	TGTGCCAGCTCACCGGGACAGTTTAATCAGCCCCAGCATTTT
TRBV30	TRBD2	few	TRBJ2-3	CAWSCSGRASSTDTQYF	TGTGCCTGGAGTTGTAGCGGGAGGGCTTCGAGCACAGATACGCAGTATTTT
TRBV6-6	.	.	TRBJ2-5	CASSSTGGALQETQYF	TGTGCCAGCAGCTCCACGGGCGGGGCCCTCCAAGAGACCCAGTACTTC
TRBV20-1	TRBD1	few	TRBJ1-2	CSAPNRDSYGYTF	TGCAGTGCTCCTAACCGGGACAGCTATGGCTACACCTTC
TRBV24-1	TRBD2	few	TRBJ2-2	CATSDTGTSYTGELFF	TGTGCCACCAGTGATACAGGGACTAGTTACACCGGGGAGCTGTTTTTT
TRBV24-1	.	many	TRBJ2-1	CATSDLRQGRFF	TGTGCCACCAGTGATTTGCGGCAGGGAAGGTTCTTC
TRBV7-6	.	many	TRBJ2-1	CASTPGRYNEQFF	TGTGCCAGCACCCCGGGACGTTACAATGAGCAGTTCTTC
TRBV7-3	.	many	TRBJ1-1	CASSLNSQYTEAFF	TGTGCCAGCAGCTTAAACAGCCAATACACTGAAGCTTTCTTT
TRBV12-3/TRBV12-4	TRBD1	few	TRBJ1-2	CASSYVTGGNGYTF	TGTGCCAGCAGTTACGTTACAGGGGGGAATGGCTACACCTTC
TRBV3-1	TRBD2	few	TRBJ2-4	CASSLAGDLAKNIQYF	TGTGCCAGCAGCCTAGCGGGGGATTTAGCCAAAAACATTCAGTACTTC
TRBV10-3	.	few	TRBJ2-7	CAISERGLSEQYF	TGTGCCATCAGTGAGAGGGGTTTGAGCGAGCAGTACTTC
TRBV7-2	.	few	TRBJ1-5	CASSLVSRGGKQPQHF	TGTGCCAGCAGCTTAGTTAGCAGGGGTGGCAAACAGCCCCAGCATTTT
TRBV7-9	.	many	TRBJ1-1	CASSLELPNTEAFF	TGTGCCAGCAGCTTAGAGTTGCCGAACACTGAAGCTTTCTTT
TRBV27	.	.	TRBJ2-5	CASKYTGQETQYF	TGTGCCAGCAAATATACAGGACAAGAGACCCAGTACTTC
TRBV6-1	TRBD1	.	TRBJ2-1	CASSEAGRGLYNEQFF	TGTGCCAGCAGTGAAGCAGGCAGGGGGTTATACAATGAGCAGTTCTTC
TRBV7-2	TRBD2	few	TRBJ2-1	CASSLSGTSGLYNEQFF	TGTGCCAGCAGCCTTAGTGGGACTAGCGGACTATACAATGAGCAGTTCTTC
TRBV20-1	TRBD2	many	TRBJ2-3	CSARRVSGLAGGWGTQYF	TGCAGTGCTAGAAGAGTATCCGGACTAGCGGGGGGATGGGGTACGCAGTATTTT
TRBV9	.	.	TRBJ2-5	CASSVDVGGMRSKTQYF	TGTGCCAGCAGCGTAGATGTTGGAGGGATGAGGTCGAAGACCCAGTACTTC
TRBV6-5	TRBD1	.	TRBJ2-5	CASSYQGAQETQYF	TGTGCCAGCAGTTACCAGGGGGCCCAAGAGACCCAGTACTTC
TRBV5-1	TRBD1	many	TRBJ2-7	CASSPRGQGAYEQYF	TGCGCCAGCAGCCCGCGGGGACAGGGAGCCTACGAGCAGTACTTC
TRBV5-4	.	many	TRBJ2-5	CASSFGRDRETQYF	TGTGCCAGCAGCTTCGGGCGGGATCGAGAGACCCAGTACTTC
TRBV6-5	TRBD1	few	TRBJ1-2	CASSYSTQGANYGYTF	TGTGCCAGCAGTTACTCGACACAGGGGGCAAACTATGGCTACACCTTC
TRBV30	TRBD1	many	TRBJ1-5	CAWSSRDRINQPQHF	TGTGCCTGGTCCTCTCGGGACAGGATCAATCAGCCCCAGCATTTT